This T cell receptor (beta chain) was observed in a study of T cell responses to AZD1222 COVID-19 vaccine. Produced via immunoSEQ multiplex PCR; TCRdb's table is partial and in-frame only. The table has about 120,000 clones, more than 85% seen once. Second-dose groups at about 4 or about 12 weeks were pooled. General study points: Researchers took repertoire samples only after the peak T cell response had come. The donor group comprised mostly white British people and more females; the analysis possibly underestimated clonal diversity.

With regard to this clone: Antigen specificity is unknown.

Trimming left V 5 bases short and J 0 bases short, with 8 bases between. Germline-derived CDR1 and CDR2 are WNHNN and SYGVQD (reference sequence). The CDR3 totals 13 residues. The input for sequencing was peripheral blood, taken 28 days after the second AZD1222 dose. The clonotype comes from an adult who received the AZD1222 COVID-19 vaccine. The chain carries TRBV10-1 and TRBJ2-7; tentatively, D is TRBD1 (5 bases). This CDR3 reads CASSTGDSYEQYF. For the CDR3, the DNA is TGCGCCAGCAGTACAGGTGACTCCTACGAGCAGTACTTC.